The rows below give T cell receptor beta chains drawn from one sample of a study of cytomegalovirus exposure and HLA in healthy donors. Produced via immunoSEQ multiplex PCR; TCRdb's table is partial and in-frame only. Of 150,000 or so clones in the sample, around 83% were seen once. Sequenced: PBMCs. The receptors stem from a woman aged 18-30 years in good health and CMV-seronegative. Each CDR3 is given without its conserved first and last residue. Each record gives: J gene, clone size, V gene, CDR3 protein. Clone sizes are given selectively: once, few, many, or a class where the clone is expanded.

TRBJ2-2,NA,TRBV30,ACQGGSASGGATGELF
TRBJ2-3,NA,TRBV4-3,ASSQDVLTDTQY
TRBJ1-4,NA,TRBV11-2,ASSGAGPTNEKLF
TRBJ1-6,NA,TRBV6-5,ASSYGFQGRGSPLH
TRBJ1-2,NA,TRBV7-3,ASSSPGEFGYT
TRBJ2-5,NA,TRBV29-1,SVGQGQETQY
TRBJ1-5,NA,TRBV6-1,ASSRIADEPQH
TRBJ2-7,NA,TRBV7-9,ASSLGSQAYEQY
TRBJ2-7,NA,TRBV28,ASSFRGGYEQY
TRBJ2-3,NA,TRBV4-3,ASSQDPSTDTQY
TRBJ2-5,NA,TRBV2,ASSVPGGETQY
TRBJ1-6,NA,TRBV6-1,ASSEQGNPPLH
TRBJ1-2,NA,TRBV6-5,ASRGLGPNGYT
TRBJ2-1,NA,TRBV4-1,ASNIEGLAGEQF
TRBJ2-1,NA,TRBV7-2,ASSLSVYGTLNSHNEQF
TRBJ2-7,NA,TRBV5-1,ASSPTGTYEQY
TRBJ1-6,NA,TRBV4-1,ASSLSLGGNSPLH
TRBJ2-3,NA,TRBV7-2,ASSDPSGADTQY
TRBJ1-1,NA,TRBV19,ASSIIPNTEAF
TRBJ2-5,NA,TRBV20-1,SAIAGETQY
TRBJ2-1,NA,TRBV9,ASSVTGENEQF
TRBJ1-2,NA,TRBV5-8,ASSLTGPGYT
TRBJ2-7,once,TRBV18,ASSSSVDSYEQY
TRBJ1-2,NA,TRBV5-5,ASSLATGHGYT
TRBJ2-7,NA,TRBV18,ASSPGTGNYEQY
TRBJ1-2,NA,TRBV7-9,ASSRPGTGRAYGYT
TRBJ1-2,NA,TRBV2,ASSRAGQEAGYT
TRBJ2-7,NA,TRBV9,ASSVRAGRSYEQY
TRBJ2-3,NA,TRBV28,ASSLSGEGRRPSSTDTQY
TRBJ2-7,NA,TRBV6-1,ASSEARRDYEQY
TRBJ1-2,NA,TRBV5-1,ASSPRGEQGVNGYT
TRBJ1-4,NA,TRBV15,ATSRNRAGGEKLF
TRBJ2-1,NA,TRBV9,ASSGRAGENEQF
TRBJ2-1,NA,TRBV7-3,ASSPGSYNEQF
NA,NA,TRBV9,ASSRTGTTYEQY
TRBJ1-2,once,TRBV15,ATSRDLQDYGYT
TRBJ2-6,NA,TRBV7-9,ASSSGQHSGANVLT
TRBJ2-7,NA,TRBV18,ASSPQGGPSSYEQY
TRBJ2-5,NA,TRBV4-1,ASSHPGERETQY
TRBJ1-3,once,TRBV21-1,ASSDLGAGNTIY
TRBJ2-5,NA,TRBV14,ASSRQIQETQY
TRBJ2-5,few,TRBV7-2,ASNLSGRAAETQY
TRBJ2-1,NA,TRBV11-3,ASSLDRGGAYNEQF
TRBJ2-4,NA,TRBV4-2,ASSRGLPGLVENIQY
TRBJ2-1,NA,TRBV28,ASSSSGTSGYNEQF
TRBJ1-2,NA,TRBV5-1,ASGPGQHYGYT
TRBJ2-3,few,TRBV7-9,ASSLNQGADTQY
TRBJ2-7,NA,TRBV4-2,ASSQFPAGQGTYEQY
TRBJ2-5,once,TRBV18,ASSPNVGAQETQY
TRBJ1-5,NA,TRBV4-1,ASSTRGGLGNQPQH
TRBJ1-5,once,TRBV7-2,ASSPGGTSNQPQH
TRBJ2-1,NA,TRBV19,ASSIAGENNEQF